Sequencing of this T cell receptor beta chain was carried out in a study of control samples from healthy donors and cancer patients. The V end was cut by 7 bases, the J end by 8 bases, with 17 bases between. Germline V gene lookup returns CDR1 SQVTM and CDR2 ANQGSEA. The CDR3 has 13 amino acids. TCRdb keeps only in-frame clones here, not all; method: immunoSEQ multiplex PCR. The sample lists fewer than 120,000 clones, roughly 88% occurring once. V is TRBV29-1 and J is TRBJ1-4; TRBD1 might be the D (6 bases). This TCR came from an older woman with lung cancer. Sequencing used PBMCs. The CDR3 reads CSALGGKEEKLFF. DNA of the CDR3: TGCAGCGCTCTAGGGGGGAAGGAGGAAAAACTGTTTTTT. The full variable domain, with the rest looked up from reference TRBV29-1 and TRBJ1-4, is SAVISQKPSRDICQRGTSLTIQCQVDSQVTMMFWYRQQPGQSLTLIATANQGSEATYESGFVIDKFPISRPNLTFSTLTVSNMSPEDSSIYLCSALGGKEEKLFFGSGTQLSVL.